This entry concerns a single T cell receptor beta chain. Its matching antigen is unknown. The sample belongs to a study of shared clonotypes between healthy human individuals. The wider study: Three plates were used per donor for CD4 naive, three for CD4 memory, two for CD8 naive and one for CD8 memory. Study-level results: Clonotype sharing among donors was expected to depend on sequencing depth.

The assay used deep level. Using immunoSEQ multiplex PCR, the repertoire was profiled, and TCRdb retains in-frame clones only, with some absent. The sample carries 950,000 to 1,100,000 clones, about 75% recorded once. Per the germline V gene, CDR1 is LGHNA and CDR2 is YNFKEQ. This CDR3 comprises 14 residues. V lost 0 bases and J lost 4, with 7 bases in between. The sequenced material came from memory CD4+ T cells sorted from blood. The subset: CD45RA-negative fraction. The rearrangement links TRBV4-2 to TRBJ1-3; D is unclear. The TCR originated in a man between 18 and 29 years old in good health. DNA for the CDR3: TGTGCCAGCAGCCAAGATACTAACGGAAACACCATATATTTT. It is translated as CASSQDTNGNTIYF.